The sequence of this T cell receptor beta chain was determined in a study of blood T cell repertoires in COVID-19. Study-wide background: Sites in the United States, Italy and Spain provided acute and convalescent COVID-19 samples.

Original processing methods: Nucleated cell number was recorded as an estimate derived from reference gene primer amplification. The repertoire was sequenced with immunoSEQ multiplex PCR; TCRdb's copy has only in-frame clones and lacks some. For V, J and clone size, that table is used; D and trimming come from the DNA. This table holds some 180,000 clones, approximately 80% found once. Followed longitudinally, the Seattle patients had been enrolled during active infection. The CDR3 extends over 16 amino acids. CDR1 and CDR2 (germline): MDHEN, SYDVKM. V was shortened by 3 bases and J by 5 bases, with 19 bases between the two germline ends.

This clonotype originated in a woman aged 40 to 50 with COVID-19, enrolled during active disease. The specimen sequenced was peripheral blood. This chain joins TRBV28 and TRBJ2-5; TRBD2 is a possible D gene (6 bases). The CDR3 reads CASSLVGAKEGETQYF. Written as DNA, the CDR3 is TGTGCCAGCAGTTTGGTAGGGGCGAAGGAGGGGGAGACCCAGTACTTC.